Sequencing of this T cell receptor beta chain was carried out in a study of shared clonotypes between healthy human individuals. The table came from immunoSEQ multiplex PCR; TCRdb's copy has only in-frame clones and leaves some out. This repertoire shows around 510,000 clones, around 96% found once; its top ten account for 0.05% to 0.08%. Broader study findings: Investigators expected sequencing depth to affect clonotype sharing among donors.

A note on this clone: Its antigen is unknown.

J lost 2 bases, V lost 8 bases, and 6 bases had no gene match. The CDR3 is 14 residues long. Germline values: CDR1 SNHLY, CDR2 FYNNEI. The origin of this receptor is a woman in her thirties in good health. The J gene is TRBJ2-3, the V gene TRBV2; 8 bases match TRBD2. Sequencing used naive CD4+ T cells sorted from blood. As to subset: CD45RA+ positively selected. This CDR3 is CASRTGGNTDTQYF. CDR3 in DNA: TGTGCCAGCCGGACGGGAGGGAACACAGATACGCAGTATTTT. Full variable domain (outside the CDR3, taken from reference TRBV2 and TRBJ2-3): EPEVTQTPSHQVTQMGQEVILRCVPISNHLYFYWYRQILGQKVEFLVSFYNNEISEKSEIFDDQFSVERPDGSNFTLKIRSTKLEDSAMYFCASRTGGNTDTQYFGPGTRLTVL.